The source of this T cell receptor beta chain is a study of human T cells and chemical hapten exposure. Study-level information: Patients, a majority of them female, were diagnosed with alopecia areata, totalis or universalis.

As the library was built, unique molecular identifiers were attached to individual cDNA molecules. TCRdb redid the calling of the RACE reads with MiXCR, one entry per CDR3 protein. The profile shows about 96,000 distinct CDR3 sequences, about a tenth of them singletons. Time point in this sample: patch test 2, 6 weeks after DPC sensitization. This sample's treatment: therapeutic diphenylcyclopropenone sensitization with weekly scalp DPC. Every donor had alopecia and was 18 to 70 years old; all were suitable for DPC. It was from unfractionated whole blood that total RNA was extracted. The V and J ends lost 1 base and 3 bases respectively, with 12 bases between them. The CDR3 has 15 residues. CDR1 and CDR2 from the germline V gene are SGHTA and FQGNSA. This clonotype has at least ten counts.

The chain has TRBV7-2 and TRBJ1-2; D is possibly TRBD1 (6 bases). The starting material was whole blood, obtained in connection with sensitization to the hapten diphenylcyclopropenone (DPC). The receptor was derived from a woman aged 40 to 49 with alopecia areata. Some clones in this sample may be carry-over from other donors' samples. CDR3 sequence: CASSLEGGLDYGYTF. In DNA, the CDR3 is TGTGCCAGCAGCTTAGAAGGGGGGTTAGACTATGGCTACACCTTC.